These 22 T cell receptor beta chains share one sample of origin, sequenced in a study of blood T cell repertoires in COVID-19 (dated by TCRdb to the early 2020s). Receptors were amplified or captured by the immunoSEQ multiplex PCR assay. Here the immuneACCESS table is served through TCRdb, limited to in-frame sequences with V and J called. Missing clones are a known gap in these copies; in checked studies unresolved V genes cover under half, and the rest lacks a known reason. Here the sample has 240,000 or so clones; just under 85% occur a single time. The ten biggest clones cover around 1.8% of the sample. Sequencing was performed on peripheral blood. These receptors all stem from a woman of 80 years or more with acute or convalescent COVID-19.

This chain links TRBV19 with TRBJ2-7; TRBD2 agrees at 14 bases. Trimming took 6 bases from V and 1 from J; bases not matched to a gene: 11. The CDR3 length is 18 residues. Per germline, CDR1 LNHDA and CDR2 SQIVND (reference sequence). This CDR3 is CASRLTPGLAGDSYEQYF. CDR3 nucleotide sequence: TGTGCCAGTAGGCTTACACCGGGACTAGCGGGGGATTCCTACGAGCAGTACTTC.

The J gene is TRBJ2-5, the V gene TRBV29-1; 12 bases match TRBD1. This CDR3 comprises 15 residues. Looked up from germline, CDR1 is SQVTM and CDR2 is ANQGSEA. With V trimmed by 4 bases and J by 5 bases, 8 bases remained unmatched. The DNA of the CDR3 is TGCAGCGTTGGTTTCGGGACAGGGGGCTGGGAGACCCAGTACTTC. It encodes CSVGFGTGGWETQYF.

The CDR3 nucleotides read TGTGCCACCAGAGCAGCGGGAGGGGGAGAGACCCAGTACTTC. Amino acids: CATRAAGGGETQYF. The chain uses TRBV24-1 and TRBJ2-5, with 10 bases aligning to TRBD2. The CDR3 consists of 14 residues. V gave up 7 bases and J gave up 4 bases; unmatched junction bases: 5. The germline gives CDR1 KGHDR, CDR2 SFDVKD.

The J gene is TRBJ2-3, the V gene TRBV23-1, with TRBD2 identical over 8 bases. Being an ORF, TRBV23-1 has a function that is uncertain. CDR3 length: 21 amino acids. Trimming cost V 0 bases and J 0 bases; bases outside gene matches: 17. For the CDR3, the DNA is TGCGCCAGCAGTCAATCGGAAGGGACGGGGAAGGAGCGGGGGAGCACAGATACGCAGTATTTT. Its protein is CASSQSEGTGKERGSTDTQYF.

This clone came up once. The rearrangement links TRBV29-1 to TRBJ2-7, with TRBD2 identical over 8 bases. Germline trimming cut 4 bases from V and 4 bases from J; bases unmatched to any gene: 6. Germline loops: CDR1 SQVTM, CDR2 ANQGSEA. CDR3 length: 13 amino acids. For the CDR3, the DNA is TGCAGCGTTGTGAGCGGGAGTTTGTACGAGCAGTACTTC. Translation gives CSVVSGSLYEQYF.

The chain is built from TRBV27 and TRBJ2-7; 9 nucleotides match TRBD1. The CDR3 has 18 residues. Germline V gene data show CDR1 as MNHEY and CDR2 as SMNVEV (reference sequence). With 5 bases clipped from V and 0 bases from J, the junction kept 14 bases outside the gene matches. As DNA, the CDR3 is TGTGCCAGCAGTCTAGGACAGGGGACCCCCACACTCTCCTACGAGCAGTACTTC. It is translated as CASSLGQGTPTLSYEQYF.

This chain uses TRBV3-1 (or the pseudogene TRBV3-2) with TRBJ2-3, with 12 bases fitting TRBD2. The J segment lost 2 bases and the V segment lost 0 bases, leaving 9 bases of the junction unmatched. Germline assignment: CDR1 LGHDT and CDR2 YNNKEL (reference sequence). There are 19 residues in the CDR3. DNA for the CDR3: TGTGCCAGCAGCCAAGATCTTGGACTAGCGGGGATTAACACAGATACGCAGTATTTT. Translating it yields CASSQDLGLAGINTDTQYF.

This clone was picked up a small number of times. Distinct nucleotide sequences in the sample also encode this CDR3. The chain recombines TRBV18 with TRBJ2-7; D possibly corresponds to TRBD2 (6 bases). The CDR3 extends over 14 amino acids. V dropped 2 bases and J dropped 5 bases, with 13 bases sitting between them. From germline, CDR1 is KGHSH and CDR2 LQKENI. CDR3 loop: CASSPGLASDEQYF. CDR3 in DNA: TGTGCCAGCTCACCAGGGCTAGCTAGCGACGAGCAGTACTTC.

J is TRBJ2-7 and V is TRBV2, with 8 bases identical to TRBD1. V trimming: 7 bases; J trimming: 3 bases; junction bases outside the gene matches: 2. CDR3 length: 12 amino acids. Germline CDR1 SNHLY, CDR2 FYNNEI. DNA for the CDR3: TGTGCCAGCAAGGACAGGGACTACGAGCAGTACTTC. It specifies CASKDRDYEQYF.

The chain combines TRBV2 with TRBJ2-1, with D perhaps TRBD2 (6 bases). V lost 2 bases, J lost 6 bases, and 14 bases lay in between. The CDR3 has 15 residues. CDR1 is SNHLY, CDR2 FYNNEI, per germline. The CDR3 nucleotides are TGTGCCAGCAGTGAAAAGGGACTGCAGTCCAATGAGCAGTTCTTC. Translating it yields CASSEKGLQSNEQFF.

This rearrangement joins TRBV9 to TRBJ1-2; a weak D match, TRBD1 (5 bases). Germline values: CDR1 SGDLS, CDR2 YYNGEE. V lost 1 base and J lost 8, with 12 bases in between. This CDR3 comprises 13 residues. The CDR3 DNA is TGTGCCAGCAGCGTATCTTTCCGGGGGGGCTACACCTTC. Protein product: CASSVSFRGGYTF.

The chain carries TRBV28 and TRBJ1-5; perhaps TRBD1 as D (5 bases). The CDR3 length is 13 residues. Germline V gene lookup returns CDR1 MDHEN and CDR2 SYDVKM. V lost 7 bases to trimming and J lost 4 bases, with 11 bases between them. For the CDR3, the DNA is TGTGCCAGCATCCCCGGGGGGAATCAGCCCCAGCATTTT. Residues: CASIPGGNQPQHF.

The CDR3 protein is CASSASAGGTEAFF. CDR3 nucleotide sequence: TGTGCCAGCAGTGCTTCGGCAGGGGGCACTGAAGCTTTCTTT. This chain connects TRBV2 to TRBJ1-1, with TRBD1 identical over 7 bases. Trimming at V came to 4 bases and at J to 4 bases, leaving 6 bases not matched to a gene. The CDR3 is made up of 14 amino acids. The germline V gene encodes CDR1 SNHLY and CDR2 FYNNEI.

The chain combines TRBV7-8 with TRBJ2-5; 8 bases fit TRBD1. CDR1 and CDR2 (germline): SGHVS, FQNEAQ. This CDR3 is 16 amino acids long. Germline trimming cut 4 bases from V and 1 base from J; bases unmatched to any gene: 8. CDR3 residues: CASSSGTGLPQETQYF. The CDR3 DNA sequence: TGTGCCAGCAGCTCCGGGACAGGCCTTCCCCAAGAGACCCAGTACTTC.

V is TRBV30 and J is TRBJ2-7; D is unresolved. Between the trimmed V and J ends, which lost 3 bases and 2 bases, there was a span of 8 bases. The germline CDR1 and CDR2 sequences are GTSNPN and SVGIG (reference sequence). This CDR3 region has 12 residues. The chain's CDR3 is CAWRLDTYEQYF. The DNA for the CDR3 is TGTGCCTGGAGGTTAGATACCTACGAGCAGTACTTC.

The V and J genes are TRBV9 and TRBJ2-1; TRBD2 matches 7 bases. This CDR3 region has 15 residues. J was trimmed by 4 bases and V by 0 bases; bases with no gene match: 4. Germline CDR1 SGDLS, CDR2 YYNGEE. CDR3 coding DNA: TGTGCCAGCAGCGTAGATCTAGCGGAATACAATGAGCAGTTCTTC. This codes for CASSVDLAEYNEQFF.

This rearrangement joins TRBV4-3 to TRBJ1-2; perhaps TRBD1 as D (6 bases). The CDR3 sequence is 15 residues long. V dropped 1 base and J dropped 8 bases, with 17 bases sitting between them. Germline V gene lookup returns CDR1 LGHNA and CDR2 YSLEER. The CDR3 reads CASSQGLTGGGGYTF. CDR3 in DNA: TGCGCCAGCAGCCAAGGACTAACGGGGGGCGGAGGCTACACCTTC.

This sequence joins TRBV5-4 and TRBJ1-2; D ambiguous. The CDR3 has 13 residues. In germline, CDR1 is SGHNT, CDR2 YYREEE (reference sequence). V lost 0 bases, J lost 8 bases, and 11 bases lay in between. CDR3 residues: CASSLDITEGYTF. CDR3 bases: TGTGCCAGCAGCTTGGATATCACAGAGGGCTACACCTTC.

The V call is TRBV7-2, the J call TRBJ2-1; 7 bases agree with TRBD2. The length of the CDR3 is 15 residues. J gave up 5 bases and V 5 bases, and 9 bases lay outside the gene matches. Germline lookup yields CDR1 SGHTA and CDR2 FQGNSA. The CDR3 here is CASSPTSVTNNEQFF. In DNA, the CDR3 is TGTGCCAGCAGCCCTACTAGCGTTACGAACAATGAGCAGTTCTTC.

This clone was counted only a few times. The V gene is TRBV3-1 (or the pseudogene TRBV3-2), the J gene TRBJ1-4, with TRBD1 as a possible D gene (5 bases). The CDR3 is 13 amino acids. Germline lookup yields CDR1 LGHDT and CDR2 YNNKEL (reference sequence). Trimming removed 2 bases at V and 4 bases at J, with 5 bases between. CDR3 amino acids: CASSQRGNEKLFF. The DNA for the CDR3 is TGTGCCAGCAGCCAAAGGGGTAATGAAAAACTGTTTTTT.

V gene TRBV7-8 combines with J gene TRBJ1-1; 9 bases are a match to TRBD1. CDR1 and CDR2 (germline): SGHVS, FQNEAQ. The CDR3 runs 13 residues. Trimming cost V 5 bases and J 11 bases; bases outside gene matches: 9. The CDR3 loop is CASSPGAGTGAFF. The CDR3 DNA reads TGTGCCAGCAGCCCCGGAGCCGGGACAGGGGCTTTCTTT.

This clone was counted a few times. The chain is built from TRBV11-1 and TRBJ1-2; 7 bases fit TRBD1. CDR3 length: 13 residues. V lost 4 bases to trimming and J lost 8 bases; unmatched junction nucleotides: 7. Germline values: CDR1 SGHAT, CDR2 FQDESV (reference sequence). CDR3 DNA sequence: TGTGCCAGCAGCTCACCACCGGGACAGGGCTACACCTTC. Encoded protein: CASSSPPGQGYTF.